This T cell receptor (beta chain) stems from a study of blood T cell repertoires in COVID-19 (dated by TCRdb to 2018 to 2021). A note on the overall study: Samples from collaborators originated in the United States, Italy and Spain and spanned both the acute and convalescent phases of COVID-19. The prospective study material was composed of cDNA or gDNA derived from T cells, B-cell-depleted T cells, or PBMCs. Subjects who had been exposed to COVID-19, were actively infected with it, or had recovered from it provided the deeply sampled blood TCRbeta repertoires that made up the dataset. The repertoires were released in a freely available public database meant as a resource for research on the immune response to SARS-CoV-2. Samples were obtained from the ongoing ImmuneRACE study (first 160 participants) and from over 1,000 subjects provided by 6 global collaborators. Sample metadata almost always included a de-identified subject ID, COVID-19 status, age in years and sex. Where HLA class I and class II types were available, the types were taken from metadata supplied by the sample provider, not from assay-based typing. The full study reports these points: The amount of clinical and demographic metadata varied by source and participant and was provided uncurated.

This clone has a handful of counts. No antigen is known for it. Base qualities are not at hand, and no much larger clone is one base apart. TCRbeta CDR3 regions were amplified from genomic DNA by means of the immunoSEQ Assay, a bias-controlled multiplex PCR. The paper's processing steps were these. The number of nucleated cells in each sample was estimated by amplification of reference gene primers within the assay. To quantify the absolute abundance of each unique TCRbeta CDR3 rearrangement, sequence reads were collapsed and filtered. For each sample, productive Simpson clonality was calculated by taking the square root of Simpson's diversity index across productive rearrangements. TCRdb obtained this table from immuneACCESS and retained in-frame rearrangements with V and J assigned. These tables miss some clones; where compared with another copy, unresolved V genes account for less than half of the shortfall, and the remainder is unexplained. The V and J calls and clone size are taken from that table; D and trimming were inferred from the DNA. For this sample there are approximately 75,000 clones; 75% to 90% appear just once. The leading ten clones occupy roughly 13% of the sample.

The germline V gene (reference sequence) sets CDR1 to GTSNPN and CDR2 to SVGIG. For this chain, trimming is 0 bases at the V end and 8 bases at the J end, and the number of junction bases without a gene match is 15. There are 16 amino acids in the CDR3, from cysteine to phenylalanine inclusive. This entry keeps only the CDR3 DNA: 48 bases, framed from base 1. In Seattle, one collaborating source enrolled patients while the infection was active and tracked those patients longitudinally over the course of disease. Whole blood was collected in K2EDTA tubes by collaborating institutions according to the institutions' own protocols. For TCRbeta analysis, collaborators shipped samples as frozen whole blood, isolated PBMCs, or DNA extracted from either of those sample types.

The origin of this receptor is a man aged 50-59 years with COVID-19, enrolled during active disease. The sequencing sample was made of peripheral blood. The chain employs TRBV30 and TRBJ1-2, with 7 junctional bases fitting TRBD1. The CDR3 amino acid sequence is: CAWSVHLLQGLRGYTF. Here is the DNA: TGTGCCTGGAGTGTACACCTCCTACAGGGGCTGCGCGGCTACACCTTC.